This entry lists 18 T cell receptor beta chains sequenced from one sample in a study of shared clonotypes between healthy human individuals. Only in-frame clones appear in the TCRdb table, and some are missing; sequencing was by immunoSEQ multiplex PCR. The table records millions of clones, 85% to 95% of them present only once. Naive CD8 populations comprised CD45RO-negative cells positively selected for CCR7, excluding terminally differentiated effector memory CD45RA+ cells. The source material was naive CD8+ T cells sorted from blood. Every receptor here comes from a man younger than 35 in good health.

The chain joins TRBV5-1 to TRBJ2-7, with a tentative D call TRBD1 (6 bases). The germline V gene has CDR1 SGHRS and CDR2 YFSETQ. The CDR3 extends over 16 amino acids. V was clipped by 0 bases and J by 2 bases, with 15 bases between them. The CDR3 spells CASSLAQGGGPYEQYF. The CDR3 DNA reads as TGCGCCAGCAGCTTGGCACAGGGTGGGGGTCCCTACGAGCAGTACTTC.

J is TRBJ1-2 and V is TRBV14, with 7 bases matching TRBD1. Trimming at V came to 0 bases and at J to 6 bases, leaving 13 bases not matched to a gene. From germline, CDR1 is SGHDN and CDR2 FVKESK. This CDR3 spans 17 amino acids. The CDR3 loop is CASSQDLRGALVDGYTF. In DNA, the CDR3 is TGTGCCAGCAGCCAAGATCTCAGGGGGGCGCTCGTGGATGGCTACACCTTC.

The chain carries TRBV27 and TRBJ2-3; perhaps TRBD1 as D (5 bases). The CDR3 consists of 16 residues. Germline assignment: CDR1 MNHEY and CDR2 SMNVEV (reference sequence). Trimming took 2 bases from V and 0 from J, leaving 12 bases between them. As DNA, the CDR3 is TGTGCCAGCAGTTTAACGGACATAGCTAGCACAGATACGCAGTATTTT. Translating gives CASSLTDIASTDTQYF.

The V gene is TRBV10-1, the J gene TRBJ2-1, with no clear D. Germline assignment: CDR1 WNHNN and CDR2 SYGVQD (reference sequence). Deletions cut 8 bases from V and 0 bases from J, with 5 bases between. This CDR3 region has 12 residues. CDR3 region: CASGDSYNEQFF. The CDR3 bases are TGCGCCAGCGGGGACTCCTACAATGAGCAGTTCTTC.

J is TRBJ2-5 and V is TRBV27, with D uncertain. The V gene lost 6 bases and the J gene lost 5 bases, with 10 bases spanning the gap. CDR3 length: 12 amino acids. Germline V lookup: CDR1 MNHEY, CDR2 SMNVEV (reference sequence). CDR3 nucleotide sequence: TGTGCCAGCAGGGGTATAAGGGAGACCCAGTACTTC. Protein product: CASRGIRETQYF.

The V call is TRBV11-2, the J call TRBJ1-2; D unclear. In germline, CDR1 is SGHAT, CDR2 FQNNGV. The V end lost 2 bases, the J end lost 3 bases, and 16 bases lay between the germline ends. The CDR3 is 16 residues long. CDR3 amino acids: CASSLRRDAGYYGYTF. CDR3 DNA sequence: TGTGCCAGCAGCTTAAGGCGTGATGCCGGGTACTATGGCTACACCTTC.

Concerning this clone: The sample carries other DNA sequences with the same CDR3. The J gene is TRBJ1-1, the V gene TRBV9; TRBD1 is a possible D gene (6 bases). Germline V CDR1 and CDR2: SGDLS, YYNGEE. Trimming pared 0 bases from V and 8 bases from J, leaving 11 bases between. The CDR3 sequence is 13 residues long. CDR3 sequence: CASSVGPGTEAFF. In nucleotides, the CDR3 is TGTGCCAGCAGCGTAGGACCCGGGACAGAAGCTTTCTTT.

This chain joins TRBV19 and TRBJ1-4; no firm D call. The CDR3 sequence is 13 residues long. Looked up from germline, CDR1 is LNHDA and CDR2 is SQIVND (reference sequence). V lost 3 bases and J 8 bases, leaving 10 bases between the germline ends. CDR3 loop: CASSIRLKEKLFF. The CDR3 nucleotides read TGTGCCAGTAGTATCCGATTGAAGGAAAAACTGTTTTTT.

CDR3 coding DNA: TGCGCCAGCAGTTCTGACCGAAATGAGCAGTTCTTC. It encodes CASSSDRNEQFF. This sequence joins TRBV5-1 and TRBJ2-1; no clear D gene. Trimming cost V 5 bases and J 7 bases, with 10 bases left between them. Germline CDR1 is SGHRS and CDR2 is YFSETQ. This CDR3 region has 12 residues. Full variable domain (remainder filled in from reference TRBV5-1 and TRBJ2-1): KAGVTQTPRYLIKTRGQQVTLSCSPISGHRSVSWYQQTPGQGLQFLFEYFSETQRNKGNFPGRFSGRQFSNSRSEMNVSTLELGDSALYLCASSSDRNEQFFGPGTRLTVL.

The chain has TRBV4-2 and TRBJ1-1; tentative D call: TRBD1 (5 bases). The length of the CDR3 is 19 residues. Looked up from germline, CDR1 is LGHNA and CDR2 is YNFKEQ. With 1 base removed from V and 0 bases from J, the gap between germline ends came to 21 bases. In DNA, the CDR3 is TGTGCCAGCAGCCAAGCTGTCTACGGGCAGGGAGGGGTGAACACTGAAGCTTTCTTT. It is translated as CASSQAVYGQGGVNTEAFF.

The chain uses TRBV27 and TRBJ1-2; 8 nucleotides align to TRBD1. Germline V gene data show CDR1 as MNHEY and CDR2 as SMNVEV (reference sequence). With V trimmed by 0 bases and J by 5 bases, 5 bases remained unmatched. The CDR3 totals 15 residues. CDR3 nucleotides: TGTGCCAGCAGTTTATCGCAGGGGGCCCTTTATGGCTACACCTTC. Residues: CASSLSQGALYGYTF.

As regards this clone: Distinct nucleotide sequences in the sample also encode this CDR3. The chain employs TRBV30 and TRBJ2-7; D is undetermined. Germline CDR1 reads GTSNPN; CDR2 reads SVGIG (reference sequence). There are 12 residues in the CDR3. Trimming removed 0 bases at V and 6 bases at J, with 9 bases between. The CDR3 DNA sequence: TGTGCCTGGAGTGTAGTGGGTGGCGAGCAGTACTTC. This sequence encodes CAWSVVGGEQYF.

This clone was recorded once. This chain uses TRBV9 with TRBJ2-1; tentative D call: TRBD2 (6 bases). The V end lost 0 bases, the J end lost 4 bases, and 11 bases lay between the germline ends. CDR1 and CDR2 from the germline V gene are SGDLS and YYNGEE. The length of the CDR3 is 15 residues. DNA for the CDR3: TGTGCCAGCAGCGTAGACGGGAGAGGTTACAATGAGCAGTTCTTC. It yields the protein CASSVDGRGYNEQFF.

The rearrangement uses TRBV29-1 and TRBJ2-7; D call uncertain. The CDR3 has 13 amino acids. The germline CDR1 and CDR2 sequences are SQVTM and ANQGSEA. The V gene lost 7 bases and the J gene lost 2 bases, with 15 bases spanning the gap. The CDR3 DNA sequence: TGCAGCGCGAGACTGTTTGGTACCTACGAGCAGTACTTC. Translating it yields CSARLFGTYEQYF.

The V and J genes are TRBV27 and TRBJ1-2; 11 nucleotides match TRBD1. The CDR3 runs to 13 residues. Germline CDR1 is MNHEY and CDR2 is SMNVEV (reference sequence). V gave up 5 bases and J gave up 8 bases; unmatched junction bases: 4. CDR3 coding DNA: TGTGCCAGCAGTCCATGGACAGGGGGCGGCTACACCTTC. It encodes CASSPWTGGGYTF.

This rearrangement joins TRBV28 to TRBJ2-7, with D hard to call. The V and J ends lost 10 bases and 0 bases respectively, with 10 bases between them. Germline V gene sequence: CDR1 MDHEN, CDR2 SYDVKM. The CDR3 sequence is 12 residues long. The CDR3 bases are TGTGCCACCTGGAAGGGCTCCTACGAGCAGTACTTC. It yields the protein CATWKGSYEQYF.

To note about this clone: In the same sample, other DNA sequences code for this CDR3. V is TRBV9 and J is TRBJ2-3, with 8 bases lining up with TRBD2. Germline V gene sequence: CDR1 SGDLS, CDR2 YYNGEE. The CDR3 length is 16 residues. V gave up 0 bases and J gave up 1 base; unmatched junction bases: 4. The DNA for the CDR3 is TGTGCCAGCAGCGTAGGGCTAGCGGGTCGCACAGATACGCAGTATTTT. The encoded protein is CASSVGLAGRTDTQYF.

V usage is TRBV13 and J usage is TRBJ2-7; 7 nucleotides line up with TRBD1. This CDR3 has 15 residues. Germline CDR1 and CDR2: PRHDT and FYEKMQ (reference sequence). Trimming removed 1 base from V and 1 base from J; junction bases left unmatched: 4. The CDR3 DNA follows: TGTGCCAGCAGCTTAGACCGGGACAGATCCTACGAGCAGTACTTC. Its protein product is CASSLDRDRSYEQYF.